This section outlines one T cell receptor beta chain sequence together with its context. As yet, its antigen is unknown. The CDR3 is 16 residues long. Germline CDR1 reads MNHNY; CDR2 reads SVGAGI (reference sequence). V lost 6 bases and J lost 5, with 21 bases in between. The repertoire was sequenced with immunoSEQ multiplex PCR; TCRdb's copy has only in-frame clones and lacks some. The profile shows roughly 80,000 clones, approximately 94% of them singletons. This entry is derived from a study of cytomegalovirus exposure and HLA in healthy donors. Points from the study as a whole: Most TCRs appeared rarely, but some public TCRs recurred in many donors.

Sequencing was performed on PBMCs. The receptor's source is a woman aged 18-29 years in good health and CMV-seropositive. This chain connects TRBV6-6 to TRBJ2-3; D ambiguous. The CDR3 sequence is CASSATPTPIGDTQYF. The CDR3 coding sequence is TGTGCCAGCAGCGCCACCCCGACTCCGATCGGAGATACGCAGTATTTT.